The 20 T cell receptor beta chains below come from one sample, sequenced in a study of T cell changes during pregnancy in multiple sclerosis. The repertoire was sequenced with immunoSEQ multiplex PCR; TCRdb's copy has only in-frame clones and lacks some. This table has around 80,000 clones, about 94% appearing once. Source: peripheral blood, taken in the second trimester of pregnancy. These receptors were collected from a female donor in good health, enrolled as a control in a pregnancy study.

The rearrangement uses TRBV4-1 and TRBJ1-3; TRBD1 is a possible D gene (5 bases). V lost 1 base, J lost 0 bases, and 10 bases lay in between. Germline lookup yields CDR1 MGHRA and CDR2 YSYEKL. The CDR3 is 16 residues long. CDR3 sequence: CASSQGGLSSGNTIYF. Written as DNA, the CDR3 is TGCGCCAGCAGCCAAGGGGGACTGAGCTCTGGAAACACCATATATTTT.

This clone came up once. This rearrangement joins TRBV5-1 to TRBJ2-3, with 9 nucleotides matching TRBD2. CDR1 and CDR2 (germline): SGHRS, YFSETQ. After removal of 0 bases from V and 5 bases from J, the junction contained 10 bases not matched to a gene. The CDR3 contains 17 residues. This chain's CDR3 is CASSLASRLAVLDTQYF. The CDR3, as DNA: TGCGCCAGCAGCTTGGCCTCGAGACTAGCGGTTTTAGATACGCAGTATTTT.

The chain combines TRBV7-9 with TRBJ2-3; D is perhaps TRBD1 (6 bases). The germline V and J ends were trimmed by 5 bases and 5 bases, with 11 bases remaining between them. Germline-derived CDR1 and CDR2 are SEHNR and FQNEAQ (reference sequence). CDR3 size: 13 residues. In nucleotides, the CDR3 is TGTGCCAGCAGCCAGGGGTTCGTAGATACGCAGTATTTT. Translating gives CASSQGFVDTQYF.

The rearrangement joins TRBV13 to TRBJ1-4; possibly TRBD1 for D (6 bases). Trimming stripped 5 bases from V and 1 base from J, with 8 bases between. Germline assignment: CDR1 PRHDT and CDR2 FYEKMQ (reference sequence). The CDR3 extends over 14 amino acids. DNA of the CDR3: TGTGCCAGCAGCCCCAGGGGAACTAATGAAAAACTGTTTTTT. Protein sequence: CASSPRGTNEKLFF. The whole variable domain, filled in from reference TRBV13 and TRBJ1-4, reads AAGVIQSPRHLIKEKRETATLKCYPIPRHDTVYWYQQGPGQDPQFLISFYEKMQSDKGSIPDRFSAQQFSDYHSELNMSSLELGDSALYFCASSPRGTNEKLFFGSGTQLSVL.

The chain is built from TRBV29-1 and TRBJ2-1; TRBD2 matches 10 bases. J was trimmed by 9 bases and V by 3 bases; bases with no gene match: 17. The CDR3 contains 17 residues. From germline, CDR1 is SQVTM and CDR2 ANQGSEA. DNA for the CDR3: TGCAGCGTTGATCGGGATACACTAGCGGGAAAAGTCGGTGAGCAGTTCTTC. It specifies CSVDRDTLAGKVGEQFF.

The gene calls are TRBV7-2 and TRBJ2-3, with 7 bases lining up with TRBD1. This CDR3 region has 12 residues. Germline V gene lookup returns CDR1 SGHTA and CDR2 FQGNSA. The V and J ends lost 4 bases and 6 bases, in that order; junction bases with no gene match: 1. The CDR3 DNA follows: TGTGCCAGCAGCTCCAGGGGGGATACGCAGTATTTT. It translates to CASSSRGDTQYF.

The chain uses TRBV2 and TRBJ2-1, with 10 bases lining up with TRBD2. V trimming: 5 bases; J trimming: 6 bases; junction bases outside the gene matches: 7. Germline V gene lookup returns CDR1 SNHLY and CDR2 FYNNEI. The CDR3 is made up of 15 amino acids. The CDR3 DNA reads as TGTGCCAGCAGTCTTACTAGCGGGACGAGCAATGAGCAGTTCTTC. Translation gives CASSLTSGTSNEQFF.

The V gene is TRBV6-1, the J gene TRBJ2-1; TRBD2 matches at 9 bases. The CDR3 is made up of 15 amino acids. V shed 5 bases, J shed 4 bases, and the junction held 6 bases outside the gene matches. Germline V gene lookup returns CDR1 MNHNS and CDR2 SASEGT. CDR3 residues: CASSKRTSEYNEQFF. CDR3 in DNA: TGTGCCAGCAGTAAACGGACTAGCGAGTACAATGAGCAGTTCTTC.

V usage is TRBV27 and J usage is TRBJ2-7; D not resolved. Between the trimmed V and J ends, which lost 5 bases and 7 bases, there was a span of 24 bases. Germline V gene sequence: CDR1 MNHEY, CDR2 SMNVEV (reference sequence). The CDR3 has 16 residues. CDR3 sequence: CASSHLTRSSPFEQYF. CDR3 sequence (DNA): TGTGCCAGCAGTCATCTTACCAGATCTTCTCCTTTTGAGCAGTACTTC.

The chain links TRBV7-9 to TRBJ2-3, with TRBD2 identical over 9 bases. CDR1 is SEHNR and CDR2 is FQNEAQ in the germline V gene (reference sequence). The V gene end was trimmed by 5 bases and the J gene end by 4 bases; junction bases not matched to a gene: 7. This CDR3 contains 15 residues. The CDR3 spells CASSPLSGSSDTQYF. The CDR3 nucleotides read TGTGCCAGCAGCCCCCTTAGCGGGAGTTCAGATACGCAGTATTTT.

A word on this clone: Other DNA sequences of this sample code for an identical CDR3. The chain is built from TRBV7-9 and TRBJ1-2; D is possibly TRBD1 (5 bases). This CDR3 comprises 14 residues. Trimming removed 1 base at V and 2 bases at J, with 8 bases between. Germline values: CDR1 SEHNR, CDR2 FQNEAQ (reference sequence). The CDR3 nucleotides read TGTGCCAGCAGCTTAGTCTCAGGGAACTATGGCTACACCTTC. Translated, it gives CASSLVSGNYGYTF.

V is TRBV4-1 and J is TRBJ1-5; no reliable D call. The ends were cut back, 0 bases at V and 1 base at J, with 10 bases in the middle. The CDR3 contains 16 residues. In germline, CDR1 is MGHRA, CDR2 YSYEKL. CDR3 region: CASSQDPGMSNQPQHF. The CDR3 DNA is TGCGCCAGCAGCCAAGATCCGGGGATGAGCAATCAGCCCCAGCATTTT.

The chain combines TRBV27 with TRBJ2-7; no reliable D call. Deletions cut 0 bases from V and 1 base from J, with 7 bases between. This CDR3 spans 14 amino acids. Germline V gene sequence: CDR1 MNHEY, CDR2 SMNVEV (reference sequence). CDR3 sequence: CASSLSRLSYEQYF. For the CDR3, the DNA is TGTGCCAGCAGTTTATCGCGACTTTCCTACGAGCAGTACTTC.

The V and J genes are TRBV28 and TRBJ1-3, with D possibly TRBD1 on 5 matching bases. Germline lookup yields CDR1 MDHEN and CDR2 SYDVKM. Trimming took off 5 bases at V and 1 base at J, with 18 bases between the two ends. The CDR3 totals 17 residues. This CDR3 reads CASSGMGGRGSGNTIYF. The CDR3 nucleotides are TGTGCCAGCAGTGGAATGGGGGGTCGAGGGTCTGGAAACACCATATATTTT.

The count of this clone is one. As DNA, the CDR3 is TGTGCCAGCATGGAGGGGAGCAATGAGCAGTTCTTC. Its protein is CASMEGSNEQFF. J is TRBJ2-1 and V is TRBV7-9, with D maybe TRBD2 (6 bases). V lost 7 bases and J lost 6, with 10 bases in between. This CDR3 has 12 amino acids. Germline V gives CDR1 SEHNR, CDR2 FQNEAQ (reference sequence).

The V call is TRBV7-6, the J call TRBJ2-3; tentatively, D is TRBD2 (6 bases). Trimming took 6 bases from V and 5 from J, leaving 15 bases between them. The CDR3 totals 14 residues. CDR1 and CDR2 (germline): SGHVS, FNYEAQ. The CDR3 protein is CASSFSGSGDTQYF. The DNA of the CDR3 is TGTGCCAGCAGTTTTAGCGGCTCGGGAGATACGCAGTATTTT.

The rearrangement uses TRBV28 and TRBJ1-5, with 9 bases fitting TRBD1. J was trimmed by 6 bases and V by 6 bases; bases with no gene match: 6. CDR3 size: 14 residues. The germline V gene has CDR1 MDHEN and CDR2 SYDVKM. CDR3 residues: CASSEGTGLQPQHF. The CDR3 DNA is TGTGCCAGCAGCGAGGGGACAGGGCTTCAGCCCCAGCATTTT.

J is TRBJ1-1 and V is TRBV6-5; unclear D gene. Germline-derived CDR1 and CDR2 are MNHEY and SVGAGI. The CDR3 extends over 11 amino acids. Trimming cost V 8 bases and J 1 base, with 5 bases left between them. The CDR3 spells CASVKNTEAFF. CDR3 sequence (DNA): TGTGCCAGCGTTAAGAACACTGAAGCTTTCTTT.

J is TRBJ2-7 and V is TRBV4-2, with D maybe TRBD2 (5 bases). Germline CDR1 and CDR2: LGHNA and YNFKEQ. The CDR3 totals 14 residues. V was shortened by 5 bases and J by 2 bases, with 13 bases between the two germline ends. CDR3 protein: CASSAGRGTYEQYF. The DNA for the CDR3 is TGTGCCAGCAGCGCCGGCCGGGGTACCTACGAGCAGTACTTC.

The chain has TRBV27 and TRBJ2-1, with 9 bases fitting TRBD2. This CDR3 comprises 16 residues. Losses at the gene ends were 4 bases for V and 7 bases for J; bases not matched to a gene: 11. Germline CDR1 reads MNHEY; CDR2 reads SMNVEV (reference sequence). The CDR3 region has the DNA TGTGCCAGCAGTTCCCCCGGGGTTAGCGGGAGAAATGAGCAGTTCTTC. Translated, it gives CASSSPGVSGRNEQFF.